The 22 T cell receptor beta chains given below trace back to one sample, sequenced in a study of blood T cell repertoires in COVID-19. Generated by immunoSEQ multiplex PCR, the TCRdb table keeps only in-frame clones and is missing some. Altogether approximately 93,000 clones are present, under 80% being singletons, with the ten largest covering 3.9%. The specimen sequenced was peripheral blood. Receptors were obtained from a man between 70 and 80 years old with COVID-19, enrolled during active disease.

This rearrangement joins TRBV29-1 to TRBJ2-7; tentative D call: TRBD1 (6 bases). CDR1 and CDR2 from the germline V gene are SQVTM and ANQGSEA. V was clipped by 3 bases and J by 6 bases, with 15 bases between them. This CDR3 has 13 residues. The CDR3 DNA reads as TGCAGCGTTGATATGGTCAGGGGCGGCGAGCAGTACTTC. It specifies CSVDMVRGGEQYF.

The V call is TRBV7-2, the J call TRBJ1-2, with 8 positions matching TRBD1. The CDR3 consists of 16 residues. Germline-derived CDR1 and CDR2 are SGHTA and FQGNSA. V was clipped by 1 base and J by 3 bases; unmatched bases: 7. CDR3: CASSLESQGAHYGYTF. Here the CDR3 DNA reads TGTGCCAGCAGCTTAGAAAGCCAGGGGGCTCACTATGGCTACACCTTC.

This chain connects TRBV19 to TRBJ2-2, with TRBD2 matching 9 bases. Germline trimming cut 6 bases from V and 4 bases from J; bases unmatched to any gene: 3. This CDR3 comprises 14 residues. The germline gives CDR1 LNHDA, CDR2 SQIVND (reference sequence). In nucleotides, the CDR3 is TGTGCCAGTAGGTTGCGGGAGGGCACCGGGGAGCTGTTTTTT. Amino acid sequence: CASRLREGTGELFF.

This chain connects TRBV9 to TRBJ1-1; the match to TRBD1 covers 8 bases. The length of the CDR3 is 15 residues. Germline V gives CDR1 SGDLS, CDR2 YYNGEE. Trimming removed 0 bases from V and 4 bases from J; junction bases left unmatched: 5. CDR3 residues: CASSVEDRAGTEAFF. CDR3 DNA sequence: TGTGCCAGCAGCGTAGAGGACAGGGCGGGCACTGAAGCTTTCTTT.

This chain uses TRBV6-2 or TRBV6-3 with TRBJ2-1, with 8 bases identical to TRBD1. Germline V gives CDR1 MNHEY, CDR2 SVGEGT. The J segment lost 5 bases and the V segment lost 5 bases, leaving 11 bases of the junction unmatched. The CDR3 consists of 16 residues. CDR3 loop: CASSRATDRDDNEQFF. The CDR3 DNA sequence: TGTGCCAGCAGTCGAGCGACGGACAGGGACGACAATGAGCAGTTCTTC.

This rearrangement joins TRBV6-2 or TRBV6-3 to TRBJ2-7; tentative D call: TRBD2 (5 bases). Germline V CDR1 and CDR2: MNHEY, SVGEGT. The CDR3 contains 16 residues. V lost 5 bases to trimming and J lost 2 bases, with 19 bases between them. CDR3 nucleotide sequence: TGTGCCAGCAGTCCCGGCCAGACTACATTCACCTACGAGCAGTACTTC. Translating it yields CASSPGQTTFTYEQYF.

This clone was seen a handful of times. This specimen includes other DNA sequences encoding the same CDR3. The CDR3: CASSLASGSYEQYF. The CDR3 region has the DNA TGTGCCAGCAGCTTAGCTTCCGGGTCCTACGAGCAGTACTTC. The V gene is TRBV7-2, the J gene TRBJ2-7; D unclear. CDR1 is SGHTA and CDR2 is FQGNSA in the germline V gene. Trimming shortened V by 0 bases and J by 1 base, and 7 bases separated the two germline ends. This CDR3 region has 14 residues.

The chain has TRBV27 and TRBJ2-7, with D perhaps matching TRBD2 (6 bases). The CDR3 contains 15 residues. Germline V gene sequence: CDR1 MNHEY, CDR2 SMNVEV (reference sequence). Trimming pared 5 bases from V and 3 bases from J, leaving 17 bases between. For the CDR3, the DNA is TGTGCCAGCAGTCCCCAGACTAGGTTGGTCTACGAGCAGTACTTC. Translated: CASSPQTRLVYEQYF.

CDR3 sequence: CAISESGWISEAFF. In DNA, the CDR3 is TGTGCCATCAGTGAGTCCGGGTGGATTTCTGAAGCTTTCTTT. This chain joins TRBV10-3 and TRBJ1-1; D gene ambiguous. Germline-derived CDR1 and CDR2 are ENHRY and SYGVKD. CDR3 length equals 14 residues. V shed 0 bases and J shed 6 bases, with 11 bases lying between them.

A note on this clone: Other nucleotide sequences in the sample specify the same CDR3. This sequence joins TRBV18 and TRBJ1-1, with TRBD1 identical over 7 bases. Germline CDR1 reads KGHSH; CDR2 reads LQKENI. V lost 3 bases to trimming and J lost 3 bases; unmatched junction nucleotides: 4. The length of the CDR3 is 14 residues. The DNA of the CDR3 is TGTGCCAGCTCACCGGCCAGGGGGGACACTGAAGCTTTCTTT. It specifies CASSPARGDTEAFF.

On this clone itself: Its ends do not fully match the called genes, so a read error is possible. This chain joins TRBV19 and TRBJ2-3, with TRBD1 matching 8 bases. The CDR3 sequence is 16 residues long. The germline V gene encodes CDR1 LNHDA and CDR2 SQIVND (reference sequence). The chain's CDR3 is CANSIRQGQGTDTQYF. The CDR3 DNA reads TGTGCCAATAGTATAAGGCAAGGACAGGGTACAGATACGCAGTATTTT.

This rearrangement joins TRBV7-8 to TRBJ2-7; 10 bases map to TRBD2. The germline CDR1 and CDR2 sequences are SGHVS and FQNEAQ. Trimming removed 1 base from V and 0 bases from J; junction bases left unmatched: 0. This CDR3 is built from 15 residues. The CDR3: CASSLEREGSYEQYF. The CDR3 nucleotides read TGTGCCAGCAGCTTAGAGCGGGAGGGCTCCTACGAGCAGTACTTC.

The V gene is TRBV5-5, the J gene TRBJ1-4, with a tentative D call TRBD1 (5 bases). Trimming cost V 2 bases and J 9 bases, with 14 bases left between them. The CDR3 has 14 residues. Per the germline V gene, CDR1 is SGHKS and CDR2 is YYEKEE (reference sequence). The CDR3: CASSFGTGRQKLFF. As DNA, the CDR3 is TGTGCCAGCAGCTTCGGGACTGGTCGTCAAAAACTGTTTTTT.

The J gene is TRBJ2-3, the V gene TRBV29-1, with 9 bases identical to TRBD1. Looked up from germline, CDR1 is SQVTM and CDR2 is ANQGSEA. V lost 5 bases to trimming and J lost 2 bases; unmatched junction nucleotides: 5. The CDR3 loop spans 14 amino acids. The chain's CDR3 is CSVSGQGFTDTQYF. For the CDR3, the DNA is TGCAGCGTTTCGGGACAGGGCTTCACAGATACGCAGTATTTT.

A word on this clone: A much larger clone differs by one base, so this may be a read error. Other DNA sequences within the sample encode an identical CDR3. This chain joins TRBV4-3 and TRBJ2-7, with 8 bases aligning to TRBD1. Trimming at V came to 1 base and at J to 6 bases, leaving 5 bases not matched to a gene. Germline CDR1 and CDR2: LGHNA and YSLEER. This CDR3 spans 14 amino acids. For the CDR3, the DNA is TGCGCCAGCAGCCAAGCGGACAGGGTGGGCGAGCAGTACTTC. This gives the protein CASSQADRVGEQYF.

As DNA, the CDR3 is TGTGCCAGTAGCACTAGCGGGATCTACAATGAGCAGTTCTTC. Residues: CASSTSGIYNEQFF. The V gene is TRBV19, the J gene TRBJ2-1; 10 bases line up with TRBD2. Germline CDR1 is LNHDA and CDR2 is SQIVND (reference sequence). CDR3 length equals 14 residues. The ends lost 6 bases at V and 3 bases at J; junction bases unmatched: 2.

V and J are TRBV10-3 and TRBJ2-7; 8 positions match TRBD2. The germline CDR1 and CDR2 sequences are ENHRY and SYGVKD. The J segment lost 4 bases and the V segment lost 2 bases, leaving 7 bases of the junction unmatched. The CDR3 loop spans 15 amino acids. The CDR3 spells CAISEGSGIGYEQYF. CDR3 nucleotide sequence: TGTGCCATCAGTGAGGGTAGCGGGATAGGTTACGAGCAGTACTTC.

This sequence joins TRBV13 and TRBJ1-3, with D unresolved. With 0 bases removed from V and 1 base from J, the gap between germline ends came to 16 bases. Looked up from germline, CDR1 is PRHDT and CDR2 is FYEKMQ (reference sequence). The CDR3 spans 18 residues. Here the CDR3 reads CASSLGPPGGPSGNTIYF. The CDR3 bases are TGTGCCAGCAGCTTAGGTCCACCTGGCGGGCCATCTGGAAACACCATATATTTT.

The CDR3 coding sequence is TGTGCCAGCAGCCCAGGAATTCGTCAGCCCCAGCATTTT. This gives the protein CASSPGIRQPQHF. The chain carries TRBV5-4 and TRBJ1-5; D is uncertain. Trimming cost V 4 bases and J 6 bases, with 11 bases left between them. This CDR3 contains 13 residues. The germline V gene has CDR1 SGHNT and CDR2 YYREEE (reference sequence).

The chain carries TRBV5-4 and TRBJ2-5; tentative D call: TRBD1 (5 bases). Trimming stripped 0 bases from V and 4 bases from J, with 10 bases between. Germline CDR1 is SGHNT and CDR2 is YYREEE (reference sequence). The length of the CDR3 is 14 residues. The CDR3 reads CASSLDQGSETQYF. The DNA for the CDR3 is TGTGCCAGCAGCTTGGATCAGGGTTCAGAGACCCAGTACTTC.

The genes are TRBV7-8 and TRBJ2-1; 8 bases are shared with TRBD2. The junction had 9 bases not matched to a gene; V was cut back by 5 bases and J by 6 bases. The CDR3 totals 15 residues. Germline assignment: CDR1 SGHVS and CDR2 FQNEAQ. CDR3 DNA: TGTGCCAGCAGCCTCCGACTAGCGTTCAGCAATGAGCAGTTCTTC. Amino acid sequence: CASSLRLAFSNEQFF.

The chain carries TRBV5-1 and TRBJ2-7, with TRBD1 identical over 8 bases. J was trimmed by 7 bases and V by 4 bases; bases with no gene match: 13. The CDR3 has 15 residues. CDR1 and CDR2 from the germline V gene are SGHRS and YFSETQ. The CDR3 loop reads CASSPRQGTPTEQYF. The CDR3, as DNA: TGCGCCAGCAGCCCAAGACAGGGGACCCCTACGGAGCAGTACTTC.